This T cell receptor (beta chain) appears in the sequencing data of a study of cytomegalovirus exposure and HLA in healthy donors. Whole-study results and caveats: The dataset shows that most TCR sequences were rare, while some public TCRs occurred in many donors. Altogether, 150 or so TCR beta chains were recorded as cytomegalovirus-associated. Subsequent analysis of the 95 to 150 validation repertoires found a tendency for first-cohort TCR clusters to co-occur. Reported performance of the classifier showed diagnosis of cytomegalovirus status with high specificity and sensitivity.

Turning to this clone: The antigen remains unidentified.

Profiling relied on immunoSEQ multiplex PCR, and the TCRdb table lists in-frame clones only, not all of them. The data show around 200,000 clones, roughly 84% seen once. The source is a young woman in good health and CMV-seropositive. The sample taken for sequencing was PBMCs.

The DNA of the CDR3 is TGCGCCAGCAGCTTAGCGATAAATGAGCAGTTCTTC. As protein: CASSLAINEQFF. The J gene is TRBJ2-1, the V gene TRBV5-1, with D uncertain. CDR3 length: 12 residues. Germline loops: CDR1 SGHRS, CDR2 YFSETQ. Trimming cost V 2 bases and J 7 bases, with 7 bases left between them.